These T cell receptor beta chains were read from a single sample in a study of long-term antiretroviral therapy in people with HIV. Assay: immunoSEQ multiplex PCR; the TCRdb copy retains only in-frame clones and omits some. Among about 42,000 clones listed, about nine tenths were seen once. This specimen consisted of unsorted PBMCs, obtained 0.1 years before starting antiretroviral therapy. The receptors shown here come from a woman aged 45 to 65 with HIV. The CDR3 runs from the conserved cysteine through the conserved F or W. A D gene is named only where the DNA matches it firmly. Where a row states a size, it is once, few, many or the class of an expanded clone; other rows omit it.

once | TRBJ1-5 | TRBD1 | TRBV27 | TGTGCCAGCAGAAACGAGGGGACAGGGGGCGGCAATCAGCCCCAGCATTTT | CASRNEGTGGGNQPQHF
once | TRBJ2-1 | TRBD2 | TRBV27 | TGTGCCAGCAGTTTAGGGACTAGCGGGGGGCGGGACGAGTTCTTC | CASSLGTSGGRDEFF
once | TRBJ1-1 | NA | TRBV7-9 | TGTGCCAGCAGCTTAGCGGACAGCCTTAACACTGAAGCTTTCTTT | CASSLADSLNTEAFF
NA | TRBJ2-5 | NA | TRBV11-2 | TGTGCCAGCAGCTTAGATCAAAGGTGGGGGCGGGAGACCCAGTACTTC | CASSLDQRWGRETQYF
NA | TRBJ1-1 | NA | TRBV4-2 | TGTGCCAGCAGAGGAGGGGGCACTGAAGCTTTCTTT | CASRGGGTEAFF
NA | TRBJ2-5 | NA | TRBV11-3 | TGTGCCAGCAGCTCCCAACAAGAGACCCAGTACTTC | CASSSQQETQYF
few | TRBJ1-2 | NA | TRBV6-6 | TGTGCCAGCAGTCTGGATCCTAACTATGGCTACACCTTC | CASSLDPNYGYTF
once | TRBJ2-7 | NA | TRBV2 | TGTGCCAGCATTTCTGGAACGGGTCCCTACGAGCAGTACTTC | CASISGTGPYEQYF
once | TRBJ2-3 | NA | TRBV10-2 | TGCGCCAGCAGTGGAGGATCGTGGGGGGACGGCACAGATACGCAGTATTTT | CASSGGSWGDGTDTQYF
once | TRBJ1-5 | NA | TRBV6-5 | TGTGCCAGCAGCCCGGGCCGGATCTTCAATCAGCCCCAGCATTTT | CASSPGRIFNQPQHF
NA | TRBJ2-1 | NA | TRBV19 | TGTGCCAGTAAGGGGGTTACTAACAATGAGCAGTTCTTC | CASKGVTNNEQFF
NA | TRBJ2-2 | NA | TRBV4-3 | TGCGCCAGCAGCAGGGTGAAGGGGGATAACACCGGGGAGCTGTTTTTT | CASSRVKGDNTGELFF
NA | TRBJ2-2 | NA | TRBV6-6 | TGTGCCAGCAGTTATGGGACCGGGGAGCTGTTTTTT | CASSYGTGELFF
NA | TRBJ1-4 | NA | TRBV5-5 | TGTGCCAGCAGCTTGGCCTACGGCCCTAATGAAAAACTGTTTTTT | CASSLAYGPNEKLFF
NA | TRBJ2-7 | TRBD1 | TRBV30 | TGTGCCTGGCGAACGACCCCAGGGACAGCAGTTTACGAGCAGTACTTC | CAWRTTPGTAVYEQYF
NA | TRBJ1-2 | NA | TRBV7-9 | TGTGCCAGCAGCTTAGAAGGTGGGGTTGGCTACACCTTC | CASSLEGGVGYTF
NA | TRBJ1-1 | NA | TRBV30 | TGTGCCTGGATGGGGACGCCCCGTTTCATGAACACTGAAGCTTTCTTT | CAWMGTPRFMNTEAFF
once | TRBJ1-2 | NA | TRBV29-1 | TGCAGCGTTGAAGGGACAGAGACTAACTATGGCTACACCTTC | CSVEGTETNYGYTF